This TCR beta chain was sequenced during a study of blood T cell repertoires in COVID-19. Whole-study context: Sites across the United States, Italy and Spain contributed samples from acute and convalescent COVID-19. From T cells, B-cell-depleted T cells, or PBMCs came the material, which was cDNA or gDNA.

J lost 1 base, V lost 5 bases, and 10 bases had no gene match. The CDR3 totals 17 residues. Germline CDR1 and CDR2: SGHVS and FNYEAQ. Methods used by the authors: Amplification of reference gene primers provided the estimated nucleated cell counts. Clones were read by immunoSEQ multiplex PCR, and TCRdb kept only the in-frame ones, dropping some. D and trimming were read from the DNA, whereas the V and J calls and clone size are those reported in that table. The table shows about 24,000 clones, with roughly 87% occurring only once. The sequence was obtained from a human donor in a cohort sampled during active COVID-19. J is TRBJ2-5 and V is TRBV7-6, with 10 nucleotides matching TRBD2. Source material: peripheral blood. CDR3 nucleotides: TGTGCCAGCAGCCCTACAGCGGGGGGGGCCACCCAAGAGACCCAGTACTTC. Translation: CASSPTAGGATQETQYF. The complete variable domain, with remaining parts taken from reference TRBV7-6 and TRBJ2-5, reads GAGVSQSPRYKVTKRGQDVALRCDPISGHVSLYWYRQALGQGPEFLTYFNYEAQQDKSGLPNDRFSAERPEGSISTLTIQRTEQRDSAMYRCASSPTAGGATQETQYFGPGTRLLVL.